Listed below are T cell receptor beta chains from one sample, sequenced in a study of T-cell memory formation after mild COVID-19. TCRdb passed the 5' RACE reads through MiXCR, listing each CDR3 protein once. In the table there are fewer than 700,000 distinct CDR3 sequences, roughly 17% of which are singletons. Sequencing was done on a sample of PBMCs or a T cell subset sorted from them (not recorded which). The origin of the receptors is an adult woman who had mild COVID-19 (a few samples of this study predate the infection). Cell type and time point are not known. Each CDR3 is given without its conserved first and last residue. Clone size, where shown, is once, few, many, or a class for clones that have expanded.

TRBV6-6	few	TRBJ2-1	ASSYSTDSYNEQF
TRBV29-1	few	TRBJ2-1	SDLETRSYNEQF
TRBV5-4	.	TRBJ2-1	ASSLAGLTGKDSYNEQF
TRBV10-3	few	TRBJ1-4	AISENGQFNEKLF
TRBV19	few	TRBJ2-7	ASSPPLGLSSYEQY
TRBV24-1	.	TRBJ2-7	ATSADPSGVQY
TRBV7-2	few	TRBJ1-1	ASSLEGRVNTEAF
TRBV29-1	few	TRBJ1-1	SVEGRQKRGAF
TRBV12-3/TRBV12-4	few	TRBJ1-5	ASSSTGAGSQPQH
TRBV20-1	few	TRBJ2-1	SARALMDRDNEQF
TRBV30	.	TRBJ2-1	AWRSSGSRDNEQF
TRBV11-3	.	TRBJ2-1	ASSLRGASGSENEQF
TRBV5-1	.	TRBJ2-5	ASSLGGWETQY
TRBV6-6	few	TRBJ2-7	ASSYGARTGGYEQY
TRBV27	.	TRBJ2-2	ASSRISGELF
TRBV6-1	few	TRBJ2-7	ASSERQAQY
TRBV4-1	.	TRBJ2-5	ASSRSRGRQETQY
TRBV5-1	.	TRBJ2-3	ASRGSGRQPDTQY
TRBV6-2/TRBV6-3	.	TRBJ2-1	ASSYGSFAGREKNEQF
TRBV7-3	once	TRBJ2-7	ASSLTCLAGAVYEQY
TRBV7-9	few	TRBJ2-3	ASSWVSYTSTDTQY
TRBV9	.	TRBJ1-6	ASSRDNHNSPLH
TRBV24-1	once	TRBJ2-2	ATSLAANTGELF
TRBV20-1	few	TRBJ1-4	SARTANEKLF
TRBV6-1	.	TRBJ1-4	ASSELRPLF
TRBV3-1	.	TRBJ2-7	ASSQLAGAGEQY
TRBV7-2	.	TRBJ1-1	ASSFGRENTEAF
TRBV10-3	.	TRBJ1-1	AISDDTTNTEAF
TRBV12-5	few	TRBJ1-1	ASGHGQGGTHHKCTEAF
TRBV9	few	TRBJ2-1	ASSPGLAGGASSYNEQF
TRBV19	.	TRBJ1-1	ASSRRRGNTEAF
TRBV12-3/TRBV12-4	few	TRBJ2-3	ASMVVSRTDTQY
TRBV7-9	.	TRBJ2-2	ASSLGMGGELF
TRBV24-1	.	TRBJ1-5	ATSDNPGIQGFNQPQH
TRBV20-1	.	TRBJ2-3	SVTGDPDTQY
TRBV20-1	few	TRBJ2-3	SAGKEGATQY
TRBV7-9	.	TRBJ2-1	ASSVYGPLDEQF
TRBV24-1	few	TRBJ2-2	ATSDLGRGTGELF
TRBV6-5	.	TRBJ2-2	ASSIGTGSLITGELF
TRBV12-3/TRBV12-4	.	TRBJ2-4	ASSVRGAAKNIQY
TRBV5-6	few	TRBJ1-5	ASSYGPNQPQH
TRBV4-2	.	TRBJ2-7	ASSQEYRVDEQY
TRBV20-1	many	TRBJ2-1	SASPTSGRSYNEQF
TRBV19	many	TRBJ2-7	ASSGGHEQY